Listed below are T cell receptor beta chains from one sample, sequenced in a study of Ad26.COV2.S vaccination and SARS-CoV-2 variants. The data were produced by immunoSEQ multiplex PCR, yet TCRdb's version contains in-frame clones alone and is incomplete. This table holds fewer than 400,000 clones, about nine tenths found once. This material consisted of peripheral blood, taken in a trial of Ad26.COV2.S vaccine versus placebo. The receptor set was obtained from a person aged 18-60 years who received the Ad26.COV2.S COVID-19 vaccine or a placebo. CDR3s include the opening cysteine and the closing phenylalanine or tryptophan.

J gene | V gene | CDR3 protein
TRBJ2-1 | TRBV2 | CASSKTGSYNEQFF
TRBJ1-1 | TRBV19 | CASSNLGGFTEAFF
TRBJ2-1 | TRBV23-1 | CASSRDAGRVNEQFF
TRBJ1-6 | TRBV6-8 | CASTWDRSNSPLHF
TRBJ1-3 | TRBV7-8 | CASSVTGRRAGNTIYF
TRBJ2-7 | TRBV6-5 | CASSNTGYEQYF
TRBJ2-7 | TRBV11-3 | CASSLDSYEQYF
TRBJ2-2 | TRBV20-1 | CSAQLAGLLFF
TRBJ1-1 | TRBV11-2 | CASSLVRAANTEAFF
TRBJ2-1 | TRBV12-3/TRBV12-4 | CASMGLHNEQFF
TRBJ1-1 | TRBV5-1 | CASSPGQGGRNTEAFF
TRBJ2-7 | TRBV7-9 | CASSLDPTEQYF
TRBJ2-3 | TRBV2 | CASSLTGPSTDTQYF
TRBJ2-1 | TRBV7-2 | CASSIQGGDNEQFF
TRBJ2-7 | TRBV3-1/TRBV3-2 | CASRATSTSYEQYF
TRBJ2-2 | TRBV7-7 | CASSLGGSTGELFF
TRBJ2-2 | TRBV4-1 | CASSQDSGLGTGELFF
TRBJ1-1 | TRBV19 | CARGVHAFF
TRBJ1-5 | TRBV15 | CATSDRDTRYSNQPQHF
TRBJ1-2 | TRBV20-1 | CSASWGYRGYTF
TRBJ2-7 | TRBV15 | CATSRGHKGTYEQYF
TRBJ1-4 | TRBV19 | CASRDSLNYHEKLFF
TRBJ1-1 | TRBV6-5 | CATRRNTEAFF
TRBJ2-1 | TRBV4-1 | CASSQEVGVVDNEQFF
TRBJ1-1 | TRBV9 | CASSVSQNTEAFF
TRBJ2-5 | TRBV5-4 | CASSLGPWGETQYF
TRBJ2-3 | TRBV3-1/TRBV3-2 | CASSQDTSSTDTQYF
TRBJ2-5 | TRBV5-1 | CASSLPLQETQYF
TRBJ1-4 | TRBV27 | CASSSVEALGEKLFF
TRBJ1-6 | TRBV30 | CASSRGAGSPLHF
TRBJ2-4 | TRBV7-8 | CASSSAGLADIQYF
TRBJ1-1 | TRBV7-2 | CASSLEAVGGARAEAFF